This TCR beta chain derives from a study of human versus mouse CDR3 diversity and MHC coevolution (dated by TCRdb to about 2017). About the full investigation: According to reports, the immunoSEQ assay can detect one in 200,000 T cells and keeps multiplex PCR amplification bias to a minimum. As a reference point for TCR selection on multiple MHC II alleles, the study used human naive CD4 T cell repertoires and compared them against human-TCR-locus transgenic mice that have a single MHC II. The human cohort comprised three healthy volunteer blood donors, one aged 30 to 40, one aged 40 to 49 and one aged 60 to 69 at collection. Valid reads per sample ranged from roughly 5.5 x 10^6 to 1.6 x 10^7 across mouse and human samples. Study-level results and caveats: Most of the three human donors showed the lowest clonal inequality scores among all compared groups. On average, more CDR3 deletions and insertions were observed in humans than in mice, indicating greater exonuclease and TdT activity. The largest TCR beta repertoire according to iCHAO1 estimates belonged to humans, at 1.6 million or so clonotypes, a result attributed likely to selection by multiple MHC II molecules. Because human T cells were selected on six MHC II alleles, repertoire diversity was not considered directly comparable between humans and mice.

This clone came up once. Its binding antigen is unknown. Nothing much larger sits one base from this clone, and base qualities are not available. Fluorescence-activated cell sorting was used to isolate naive CD4 T cells, defined as CD45RO-negative and CD62L-positive, from PBMCs. Approximately 50 ml of fresh peripheral blood was drawn per donor, and PBMCs were isolated by Ficoll density centrifugation. All samples were sorted on a FACSAria III instrument and reached purity above 85%. Trimming accounts for 5 bases at V and 4 bases at J, while the number of junction bases matched to no gene is 9. The CDR3 numbers 15 residues from cysteine through phenylalanine. The entry retains the CDR3 DNA only, 45 bases that are in frame from base 1. CDR1 and CDR2 are drawn from the germline V gene (reference sequence): MNHEY, SMNVEV. The QIAGEN blood and tissue kit was used to extract genomic DNA from sorted cells, and the DNA was quantified on a NanoDrop 1000. The immunoSEQ platform deep sequenced and quantified TCR alpha and beta chains by multiplex PCR of genomic DNA. The source study handled its data this way. IMGT gene and region definitions were used to annotate TCR sequences. As a stand-in for the preselection repertoire, out-of-frame rearrangements were used and set against in-frame clonotypes. The iCHAO1 estimator supplied with the immunoSEQ platform was used to estimate repertoire size. A Gini index based on the Lorenz curve was applied to in-frame amino acid clonotypes to measure clonal inequality. The intersect function of the R package tcR was used to count shared clonotypes, and the Jaccard index was used to score similarity. Frequencies of V, J and V-J usage were subjected to principal component analysis with the R prcomp function, without normalization. TCRdb limited this immuneACCESS table to in-frame rearrangements with V and J called. A share of clones is missing; checked studies link under half to unresolved V genes, and the rest is unexplained. V and J calls and clone size are as listed in that table; D and trimming were resolved from the DNA. Here the sample has about 60,000 clones; approximately 94% occur a single time. The ten largest clones represent 15% to 20% of the sample.

The sample taken for sequencing was naive CD4+ T cells from blood. Interpreted using the paper, the cell subset or site label stands for: CD45RO-negative CD62L-positive naive CD4 T cells. The clonotype comes from a person between 60 and 70 years old in good health. Here the chain combines TRBV27 and TRBJ2-7, with 9 middle bases fitting TRBD2. The nucleotides are TGTGCCAGCAGTCCCGCGGGCGGGAGGGCTTACGAGCAGTACTTC. The resulting protein is CASSPAGGRAYEQYF.